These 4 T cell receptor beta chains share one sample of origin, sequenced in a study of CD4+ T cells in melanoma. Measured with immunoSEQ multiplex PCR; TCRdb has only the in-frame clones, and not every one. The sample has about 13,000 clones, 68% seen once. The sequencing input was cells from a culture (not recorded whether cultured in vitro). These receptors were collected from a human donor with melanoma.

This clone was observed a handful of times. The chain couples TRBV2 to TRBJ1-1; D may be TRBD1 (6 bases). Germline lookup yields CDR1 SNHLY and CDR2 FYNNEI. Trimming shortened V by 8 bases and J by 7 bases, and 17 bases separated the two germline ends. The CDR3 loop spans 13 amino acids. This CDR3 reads CASDRGGAREAFF. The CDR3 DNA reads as TGTGCCAGCGACCGCGGGGGGGCGCGTGAAGCTTTCTTT.

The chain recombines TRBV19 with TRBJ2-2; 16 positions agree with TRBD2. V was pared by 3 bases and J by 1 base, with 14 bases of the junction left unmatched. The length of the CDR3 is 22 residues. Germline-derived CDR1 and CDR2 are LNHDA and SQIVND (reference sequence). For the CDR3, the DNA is TGTGCCAGTAGTATCTCAACTCCGGGACTAGCGGGGGGGCATCTGAACACCGGGGAGCTGTTTTTT. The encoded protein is CASSISTPGLAGGHLNTGELFF.

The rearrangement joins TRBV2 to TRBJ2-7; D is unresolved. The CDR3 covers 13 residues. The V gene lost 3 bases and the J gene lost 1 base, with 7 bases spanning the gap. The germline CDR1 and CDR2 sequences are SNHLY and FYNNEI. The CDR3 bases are TGTGCCAGCAGTGATGGGATTTCCTACGAGCAGTACTTC. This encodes CASSDGISYEQYF.

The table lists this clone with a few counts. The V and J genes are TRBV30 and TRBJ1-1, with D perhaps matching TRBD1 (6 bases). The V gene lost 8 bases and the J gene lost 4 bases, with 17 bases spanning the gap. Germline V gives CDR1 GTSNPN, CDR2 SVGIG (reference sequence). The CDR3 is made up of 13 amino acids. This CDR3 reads CARRLTGTTEAFF. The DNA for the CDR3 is TGTGCCCGGCGACTAACAGGGACCACTGAAGCTTTCTTT.